The 9 T cell receptor beta chains reported below all come from one sample, sequenced in a study of response to subunit inactivated influenza vaccine. One entry per CDR3 protein, called by TCRdb with MiXCR from the RT-PCR reads. This table has around 480,000 distinct CDR3 sequences, 10% to 11% appearing once. The specimen comprised PBMCs from blood, sampled 45 days after vaccination. The source of these receptors is a man aged 50 to 60 who received an inactivated influenza vaccine.

This clonotype was observed a few times. The V gene is TRBV7-9, the J gene TRBJ1-6, with TRBD1 identical over 9 bases. V lost 1 base to trimming and J lost 9 bases; unmatched junction nucleotides: 4. The V gene's germline CDR1 is SEHNR and CDR2 FQNEAQ (reference sequence). The CDR3 runs 15 residues. This CDR3 reads CASSLDGTGPSPLHF. The CDR3 nucleotides read TGTGCCAGCAGCTTAGACGGGACAGGGCCTTCACCCCTCCACTTT.

The sample holds a few counts of this clonotype. Since a much larger clone is just one base distant, this may be a read error. Without the conserved terminal phenylalanine or tryptophan, this CDR3 likely stems from a read error. This chain uses TRBV28 with TRBJ1-2, with 9 bases that match TRBD1. From germline, CDR1 is MDHEN and CDR2 SYDVKM. The CDR3 is 14 residues long. The ends lost 6 bases at V and 3 bases at J; junction bases unmatched: 5. The CDR3 sequence: CASRRDRGYYGYTI. CDR3 bases: TGTGCCAGCAGGCGAGACAGGGGGTACTATGGCTACACCATC.

This clonotype was counted between two and nine times. The chain carries TRBV4-3 and TRBJ1-5; the D gene is possibly TRBD1 (6 bases). The germline CDR1 and CDR2 sequences are LGHNA and YSLEER. This CDR3 comprises 14 residues. Deletions cut 0 bases from V and 7 bases from J, with 10 bases between. The CDR3, as DNA: TGCGCCAGCAGCCAAGATAGGGGGATCCAGCCCCAGCATTTT. Its protein is CASSQDRGIQPQHF.

The chain recombines TRBV15 with TRBJ2-1, with D tentatively TRBD1 (6 bases). V lost 1 base to trimming and J lost 0 bases, with 10 bases between them. CDR1 is LNHNV and CDR2 is YYDKDF in the germline V gene (reference sequence). This CDR3 is built from 16 residues. The CDR3 region is CATSRGSGDSYNEQFF. Here the CDR3 DNA reads TGTGCCACCAGCAGAGGTTCAGGGGACTCCTACAATGAGCAGTTCTTC.

This clonotype was seen only a few times. The J gene is TRBJ2-2, the V gene TRBV29-1; 13 bases are a match to TRBD2. CDR3 length equals 16 residues. Germline CDR1 reads SQVTM; CDR2 reads ANQGSEA. With V trimmed by 7 bases and J by 4 bases, 9 bases remained unmatched. CDR3: CSGSGLAGEGTGELFF. The CDR3 DNA reads TGCAGCGGCTCCGGACTAGCGGGAGAGGGCACCGGGGAGCTGTTTTTT.

This clonotype occurred many times. The gene calls are TRBV7-2 and TRBJ2-3; D not resolved. Per germline, CDR1 SGHTA and CDR2 FQGNSA. V was cut by 3 bases and J by 1 base, with 14 bases left in between. The length of the CDR3 is 16 residues. CDR3 protein: CASSFSAWVGTDTQYF. CDR3 nucleotide sequence: TGTGCCAGCAGCTTTTCCGCCTGGGTTGGCACAGATACGCAGTATTTT.

This clonotype was seen repeatedly, ten times or more. This rearrangement joins TRBV29-1 to TRBJ2-3; D unresolved. Germline lookup yields CDR1 SQVTM and CDR2 ANQGSEA. The V end was cut by 8 bases, the J end by 0 bases, with 15 bases between. The CDR3 length is 14 residues. As DNA, the CDR3 is TGCAGCTCGAACCGGGCAGGTAGCACAGATACGCAGTATTTT. Translated: CSSNRAGSTDTQYF.

This clonotype appeared a few times. The CDR3: CASSLIRGGARAGELFF. The CDR3 bases are TGTGCCAGCAGCTTAATTCGCGGGGGGGCCCGCGCCGGGGAGCTGTTTTTT. The chain is built from TRBV7-2 and TRBJ2-2; TRBD2 matches 9 bases. Germline loops: CDR1 SGHTA, CDR2 FQGNSA. The CDR3 runs 17 residues. V shed 2 bases and J 6 bases; nucleotides not matched to a gene: 10.

This clonotype was picked up many times. This chain uses TRBV20-1 with TRBJ1-6; perhaps TRBD1 as D (6 bases). The CDR3 spans 14 residues. Trimming pared 5 bases from V and 3 bases from J, leaving 11 bases between. CDR1 DFQATT and CDR2 SNEGSKA come from the germline V gene (reference sequence). CDR3 DNA sequence: TGCAGTGCTTTTACAGGGAGCTATAATTCACCCCTCCACTTT. Encoded protein: CSAFTGSYNSPLHF.